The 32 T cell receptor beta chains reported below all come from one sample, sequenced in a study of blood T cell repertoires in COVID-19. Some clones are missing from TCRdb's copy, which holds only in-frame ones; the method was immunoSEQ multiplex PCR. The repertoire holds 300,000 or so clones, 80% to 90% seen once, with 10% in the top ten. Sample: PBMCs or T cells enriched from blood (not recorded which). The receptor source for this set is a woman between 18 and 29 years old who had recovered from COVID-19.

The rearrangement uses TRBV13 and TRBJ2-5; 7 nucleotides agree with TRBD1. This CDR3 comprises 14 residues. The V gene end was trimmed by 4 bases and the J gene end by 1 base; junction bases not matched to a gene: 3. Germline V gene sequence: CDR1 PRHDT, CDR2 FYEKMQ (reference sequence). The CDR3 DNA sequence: TGTGCCAGCAGCTCACGGGACAGCCAAGAGACCCAGTACTTC. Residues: CASSSRDSQETQYF.

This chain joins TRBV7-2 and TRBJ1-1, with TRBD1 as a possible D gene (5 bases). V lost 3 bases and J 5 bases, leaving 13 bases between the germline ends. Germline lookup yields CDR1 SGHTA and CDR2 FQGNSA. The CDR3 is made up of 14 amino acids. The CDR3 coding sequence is TGTGCCAGCAGCTTCAGTAGGGGTTGGACTGAAGCTTTCTTT. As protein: CASSFSRGWTEAFF.

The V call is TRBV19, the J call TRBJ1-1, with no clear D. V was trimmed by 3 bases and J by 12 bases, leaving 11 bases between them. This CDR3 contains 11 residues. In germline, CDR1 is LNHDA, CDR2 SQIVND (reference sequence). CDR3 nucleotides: TGTGCCAGTAGTATGGGAGGGAGACCTTTCTTT. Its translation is CASSMGGRPFF. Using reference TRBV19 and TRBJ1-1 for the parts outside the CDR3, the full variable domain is DGGITQSPKYLFRKEGQNVTLSCEQNLNHDAMYWYRQDPGQGLRLIYYSQIVNDFQKGDIAEGYSVSREKKESFPLTVTSAQKNPTAFYLCASSMGGRPFFGQGTRLTVV.

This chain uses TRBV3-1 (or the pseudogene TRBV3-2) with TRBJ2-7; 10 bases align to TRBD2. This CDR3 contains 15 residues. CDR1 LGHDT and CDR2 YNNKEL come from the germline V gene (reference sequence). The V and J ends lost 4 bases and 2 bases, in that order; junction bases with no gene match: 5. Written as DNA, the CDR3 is TGTGCCAGCAGCCCAGGACTAGCGGTTACCTACGAGCAGTACTTC. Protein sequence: CASSPGLAVTYEQYF.

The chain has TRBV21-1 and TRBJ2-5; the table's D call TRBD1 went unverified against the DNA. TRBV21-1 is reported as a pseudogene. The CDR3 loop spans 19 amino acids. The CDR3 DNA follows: TGTGCCAGCAGCACCCTACATAAGCCGACAGGGGCAGTAGGAGAGACCCAGTACTTC. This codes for CASSTLHKPTGAVGETQYF.

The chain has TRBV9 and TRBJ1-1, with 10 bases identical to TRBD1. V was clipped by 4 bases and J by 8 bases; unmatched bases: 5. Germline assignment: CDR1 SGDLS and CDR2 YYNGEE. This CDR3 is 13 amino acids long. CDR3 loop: CASSSRQGAEAFF. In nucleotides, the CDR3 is TGTGCCAGCAGCTCCCGACAGGGGGCCGAAGCTTTCTTT. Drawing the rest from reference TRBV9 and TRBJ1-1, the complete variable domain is DSGVTQTPKHLITATGQRVTLRCSPRSGDLSVYWYQQSLDQGLQFLIQYYNGEERAKGNILERFSAQQFPDLHSELNLSSLELGDSALYFCASSSRQGAEAFFGQGTRLTVV.

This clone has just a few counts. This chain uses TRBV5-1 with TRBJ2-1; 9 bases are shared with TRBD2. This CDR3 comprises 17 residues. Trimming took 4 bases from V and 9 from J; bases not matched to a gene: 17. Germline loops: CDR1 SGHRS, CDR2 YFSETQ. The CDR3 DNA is TGCGCCAGCAGCCTTATCGGTGGCGGGAGGGCCAGTGGTGAGCAGTTCTTC. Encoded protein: CASSLIGGGRASGEQFF.

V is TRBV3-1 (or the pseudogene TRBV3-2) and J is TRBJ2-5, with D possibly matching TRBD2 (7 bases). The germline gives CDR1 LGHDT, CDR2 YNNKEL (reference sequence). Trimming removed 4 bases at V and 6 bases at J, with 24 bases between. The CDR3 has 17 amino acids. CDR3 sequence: CASSLTGGGGFGKTQYF. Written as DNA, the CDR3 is TGTGCCAGCAGCCTGACGGGGGGAGGGGGATTTGGAAAGACCCAGTACTTC.

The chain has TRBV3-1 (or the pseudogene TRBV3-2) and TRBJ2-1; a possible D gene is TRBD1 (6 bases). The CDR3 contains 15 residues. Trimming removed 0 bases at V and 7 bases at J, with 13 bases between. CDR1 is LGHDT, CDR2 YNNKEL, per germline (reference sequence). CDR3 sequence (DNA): TGTGCCAGCAGCCAAGAAGGGGGACGAAGGAATGAGCAGTTCTTC. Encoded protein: CASSQEGGRRNEQFF.

In nucleotides, the CDR3 is TGCGCCAGCAGCTCGGTACCACAGGGGCGAAATTCACCCCTCCACTTT. Its protein is CASSSVPQGRNSPLHF. The V and J genes are TRBV5-1 and TRBJ1-6; 7 bases align to TRBD1. The CDR3 length is 16 residues. J lost 7 bases, V lost 3 bases, and 10 bases had no gene match. Germline values: CDR1 SGHRS, CDR2 YFSETQ.

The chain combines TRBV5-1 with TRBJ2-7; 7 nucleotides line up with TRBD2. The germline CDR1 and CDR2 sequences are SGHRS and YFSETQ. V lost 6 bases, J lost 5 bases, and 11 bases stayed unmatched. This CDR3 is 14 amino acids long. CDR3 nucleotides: TGCGCCAGCACGCCGGGGGGTTGGGAGGACGAGCAGTACTTC. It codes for CASTPGGWEDEQYF.

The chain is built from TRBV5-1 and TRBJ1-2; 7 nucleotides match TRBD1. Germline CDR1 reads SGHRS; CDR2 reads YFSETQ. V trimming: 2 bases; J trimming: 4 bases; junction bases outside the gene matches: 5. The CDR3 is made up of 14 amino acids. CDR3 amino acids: CASSFVDRAYGYTF. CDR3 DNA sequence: TGCGCCAGCAGCTTTGTTGACAGGGCCTATGGCTACACCTTC.

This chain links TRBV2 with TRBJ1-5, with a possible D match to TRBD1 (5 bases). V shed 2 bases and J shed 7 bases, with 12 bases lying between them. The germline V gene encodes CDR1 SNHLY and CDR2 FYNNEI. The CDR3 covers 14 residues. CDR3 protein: CASSESRDGQPQHF. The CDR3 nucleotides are TGTGCCAGCAGTGAAAGCAGGGATGGACAGCCCCAGCATTTT. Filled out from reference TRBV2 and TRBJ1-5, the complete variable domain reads EPEVTQTPSHQVTQMGQEVILRCVPISNHLYFYWYRQILGQKVEFLVSFYNNEISEKSEIFDDQFSVERPDGSNFTLKIRSTKLEDSAMYFCASSESRDGQPQHFGDGTRLSIL.

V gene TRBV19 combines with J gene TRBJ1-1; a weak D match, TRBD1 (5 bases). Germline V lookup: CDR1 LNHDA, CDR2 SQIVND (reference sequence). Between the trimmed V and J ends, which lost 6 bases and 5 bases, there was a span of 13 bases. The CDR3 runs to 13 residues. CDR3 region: CASRFGGRTEAFF. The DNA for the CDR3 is TGTGCCAGTAGATTCGGGGGTAGAACTGAAGCTTTCTTT.

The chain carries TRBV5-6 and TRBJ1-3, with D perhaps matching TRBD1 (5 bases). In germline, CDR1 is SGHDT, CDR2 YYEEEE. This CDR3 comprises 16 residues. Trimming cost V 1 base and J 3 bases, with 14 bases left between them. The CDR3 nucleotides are TGTGCCAGCAGCTTGCCTGGTCCCGGGGGTGGAAACACCATATATTTT. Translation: CASSLPGPGGGNTIYF.

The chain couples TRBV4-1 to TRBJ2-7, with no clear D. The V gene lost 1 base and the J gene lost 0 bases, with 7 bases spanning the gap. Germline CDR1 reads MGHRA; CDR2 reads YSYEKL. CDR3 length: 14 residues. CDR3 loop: CASSQVLSSYEQYF. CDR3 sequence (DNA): TGCGCCAGCAGCCAAGTCCTCAGCTCCTACGAGCAGTACTTC.

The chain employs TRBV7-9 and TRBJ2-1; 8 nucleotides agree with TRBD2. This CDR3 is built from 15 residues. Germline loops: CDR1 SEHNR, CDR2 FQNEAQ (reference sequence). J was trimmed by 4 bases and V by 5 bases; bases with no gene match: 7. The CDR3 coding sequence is TGTGCCAGCAGCATACCGGGACTAGAGTACAATGAGCAGTTCTTC. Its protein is CASSIPGLEYNEQFF. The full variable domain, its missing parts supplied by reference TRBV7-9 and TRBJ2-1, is DTGVSQNPRHKITKRGQNVTFRCDPISEHNRLYWYRQTLGQGPEFLTYFQNEAQLEKSRLLSDRFSAERPKGSFSTLEIQRTEQGDSAMYLCASSIPGLEYNEQFFGPGTRLTVL.

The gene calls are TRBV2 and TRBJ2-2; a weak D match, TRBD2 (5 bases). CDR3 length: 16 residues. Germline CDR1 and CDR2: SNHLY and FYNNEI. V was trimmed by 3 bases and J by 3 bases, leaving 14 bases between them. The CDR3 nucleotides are TGTGCCAGCAGTGAGCGACTAATACGTTACACCGGGGAGCTGTTTTTT. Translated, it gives CASSERLIRYTGELFF.

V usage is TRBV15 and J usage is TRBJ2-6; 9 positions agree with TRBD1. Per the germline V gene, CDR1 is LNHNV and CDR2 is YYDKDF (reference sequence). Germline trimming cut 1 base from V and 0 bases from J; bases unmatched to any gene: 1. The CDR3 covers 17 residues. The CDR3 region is CATSRGQGVSGANVLTF. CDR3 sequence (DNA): TGTGCCACCAGCAGAGGACAGGGGGTCTCTGGGGCCAACGTCCTGACTTTC.

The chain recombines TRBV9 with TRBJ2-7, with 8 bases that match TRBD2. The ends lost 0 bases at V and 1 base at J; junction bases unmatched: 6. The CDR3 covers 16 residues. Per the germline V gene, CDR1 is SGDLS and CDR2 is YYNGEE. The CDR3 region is CASSVGASGHSYEQYF. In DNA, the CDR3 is TGTGCCAGCAGCGTAGGGGCTAGCGGGCATTCCTACGAGCAGTACTTC.

CDR3 loop: CASSRAGLAGSYEQYF. The CDR3 DNA follows: TGCGCCAGCAGCCGAGCAGGACTAGCGGGCTCCTACGAGCAGTACTTC. The chain combines TRBV4-1 with TRBJ2-7; 11 nucleotides line up with TRBD2. V trimming: 4 bases; J trimming: 0 bases; junction bases outside the gene matches: 5. Germline CDR1 and CDR2: MGHRA and YSYEKL. CDR3 size: 16 residues.

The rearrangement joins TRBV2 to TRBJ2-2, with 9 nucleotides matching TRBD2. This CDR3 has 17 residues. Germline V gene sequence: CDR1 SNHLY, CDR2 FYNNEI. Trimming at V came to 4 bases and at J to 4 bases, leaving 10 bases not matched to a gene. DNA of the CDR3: TGTGCCAGCAGTGTTCTAGGCGGGGGGGCCGTCACCGGGGAGCTGTTTTTT. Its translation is CASSVLGGGAVTGELFF.

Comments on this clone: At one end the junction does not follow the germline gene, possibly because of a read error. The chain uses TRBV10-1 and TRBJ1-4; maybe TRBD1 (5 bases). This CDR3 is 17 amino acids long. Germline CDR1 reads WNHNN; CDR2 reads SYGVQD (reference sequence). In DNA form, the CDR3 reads TGTGCCAGGGACTATGGGGTTTTTCCTTGTTTTGGTGAAAAACTGTTTTTT. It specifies CARDYGVFPCFGEKLFF.

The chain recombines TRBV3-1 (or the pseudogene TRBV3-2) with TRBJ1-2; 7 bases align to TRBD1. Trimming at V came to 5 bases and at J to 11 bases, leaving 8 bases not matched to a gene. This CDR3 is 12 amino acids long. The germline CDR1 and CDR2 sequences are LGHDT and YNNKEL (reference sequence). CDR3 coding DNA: TGTGCCAGCAGCTTCCGACAGGGTGGATACACCTTC. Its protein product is CASSFRQGGYTF.

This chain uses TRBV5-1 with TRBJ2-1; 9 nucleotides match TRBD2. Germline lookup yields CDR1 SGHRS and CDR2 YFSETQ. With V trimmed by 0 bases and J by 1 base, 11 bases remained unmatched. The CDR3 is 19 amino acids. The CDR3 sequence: CASSLVPLAGSRSYNEQFF. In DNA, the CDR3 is TGCGCCAGCAGCTTGGTGCCCCTAGCGGGGTCCCGGTCCTACAATGAGCAGTTCTTC.

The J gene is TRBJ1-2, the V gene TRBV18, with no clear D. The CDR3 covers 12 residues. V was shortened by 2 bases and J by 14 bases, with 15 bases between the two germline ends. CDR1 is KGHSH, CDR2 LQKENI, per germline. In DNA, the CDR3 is TGTGCCAGCTCACCAGCAGGATTGGGTTTTACCTTC. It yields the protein CASSPAGLGFTF.

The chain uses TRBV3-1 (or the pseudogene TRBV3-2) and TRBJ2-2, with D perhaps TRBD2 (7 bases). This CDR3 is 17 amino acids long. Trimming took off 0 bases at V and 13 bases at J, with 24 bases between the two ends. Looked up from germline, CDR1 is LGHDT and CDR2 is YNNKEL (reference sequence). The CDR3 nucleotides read TGTGCCAGCAGCCAAGATGCTGGGCGGGGGCCCTTAGAGTGGCTGTTTTTT. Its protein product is CASSQDAGRGPLEWLFF.

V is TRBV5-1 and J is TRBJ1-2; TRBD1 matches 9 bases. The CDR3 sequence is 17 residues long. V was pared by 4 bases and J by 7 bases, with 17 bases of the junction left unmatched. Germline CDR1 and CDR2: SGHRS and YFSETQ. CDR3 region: CASSLGGSGQGFSGYTF. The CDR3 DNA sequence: TGCGCCAGCAGCCTTGGTGGTTCTGGACAGGGGTTTAGTGGCTACACCTTC.

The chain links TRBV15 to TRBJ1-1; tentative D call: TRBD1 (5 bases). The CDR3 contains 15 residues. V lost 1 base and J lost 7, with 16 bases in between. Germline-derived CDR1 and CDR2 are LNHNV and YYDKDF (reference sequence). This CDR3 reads CATSRAGVAVDEAFF. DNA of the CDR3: TGTGCCACCAGCAGAGCGGGGGTGGCAGTCGATGAAGCTTTCTTT.

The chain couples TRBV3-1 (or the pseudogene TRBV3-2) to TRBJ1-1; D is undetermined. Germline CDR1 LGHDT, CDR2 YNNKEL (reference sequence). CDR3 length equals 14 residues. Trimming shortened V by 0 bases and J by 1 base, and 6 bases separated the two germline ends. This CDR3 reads CASSQERGNTEAFF. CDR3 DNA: TGTGCCAGCAGCCAAGAAAGAGGGAACACTGAAGCTTTCTTT.

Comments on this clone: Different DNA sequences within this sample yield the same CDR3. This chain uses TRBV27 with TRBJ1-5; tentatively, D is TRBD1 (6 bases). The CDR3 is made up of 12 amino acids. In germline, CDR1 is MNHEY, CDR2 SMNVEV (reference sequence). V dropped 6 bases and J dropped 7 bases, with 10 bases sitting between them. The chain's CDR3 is CASSTGNQPQHF. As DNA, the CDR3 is TGTGCCAGCAGCACAGGGAACCAGCCCCAGCATTTT.

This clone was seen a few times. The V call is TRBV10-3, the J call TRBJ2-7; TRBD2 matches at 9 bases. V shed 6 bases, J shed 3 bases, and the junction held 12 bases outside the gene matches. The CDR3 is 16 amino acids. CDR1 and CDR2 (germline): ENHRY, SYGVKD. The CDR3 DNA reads TGTGCCATCAGAACCGGGACTAGCTTGGGATACTACGAGCAGTACTTC. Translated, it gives CAIRTGTSLGYYEQYF.